A selection of T cell receptor beta chains follows, all from one sample in a study of blood T cell repertoires in COVID-19. Here immunoSEQ multiplex PCR was the method, and the copy in TCRdb shows in-frame clones only, minus some. The data contain 130,000 to 150,000 clones, around four fifths of them seen just once; the ten biggest clones take up 6.2%. The sequencing input was PBMCs or T cells enriched from blood (not recorded which). These receptors all stem from a woman in her thirties or forties who had recovered from COVID-19. Both conserved end residues are part of each CDR3. The order of the fields is clone size, CDR3 length, V gene, D gene, J gene, CDR3 protein, CDR3 DNA. A D gene is named only where the DNA matches it firmly. Clone size is shown for a subset of rows, as once, few, many or a class of expanded clone.

>.|14|TRBV2|.|TRBJ1-1
CASSLQGRNTEAFF
TGTGCCAGCAGCCTACAGGGAAGGAACACTGAAGCTTTCTTT
>.|13|TRBV12-3/TRBV12-4|.|TRBJ2-7
CASRPTGLYEQYF
TGTGCCAGCAGACCGACAGGACTTTACGAGCAGTACTTC
>.|15|TRBV5-5|.|TRBJ1-6
CASTLELSTNSPLHF
TGTGCCAGCACCCTTGAACTTAGCACCAATTCACCCCTCCACTTT
>.|14|TRBV9|TRBD2|TRBJ2-5
CASSPGGPRETQYF
TGTGCCAGCAGCCCGGGAGGGCCCCGGGAGACCCAGTACTTC
>.|16|TRBV5-1|TRBD1|TRBJ1-3
CASSLQGGTSGNTIYF
TGCGCCAGCAGCTTGCAGGGGGGAACCTCTGGAAACACCATATATTTT
>once|18|TRBV28|.|TRBJ2-2
CASSLFPTGDWDTGELFF
TGTGCCAGCAGTTTATTTCCTACAGGGGACTGGGACACCGGGGAGCTGTTTTTT
>.|12|TRBV20-1|.|TRBJ2-5
CSASSGRETQYF
TGCAGTGCTAGTAGCGGAAGAGAGACCCAGTACTTC
>.|13|TRBV9|.|TRBJ1-1
CASSVQGNTEAFF
TGTGCCAGCAGCGTCCAGGGGAACACTGAAGCTTTCTTT
>few|15|TRBV4-1|TRBD2|TRBJ2-1
CASSHRTSSKDEQFF
TGCGCCAGCAGCCACAGGACTAGCTCTAAAGATGAGCAGTTCTTC
>.|16|TRBV7-9|.|TRBJ2-7
CASSLVGSGFGHEQYF
TGTGCCAGCAGCTTAGTCGGGTCAGGGTTCGGCCACGAGCAGTACTTC
>.|13|TRBV30|.|TRBJ1-2
CAWRTLTNYGYTF
TGTGCCTGGAGAACACTAACTAACTATGGCTACACCTTC
>.|16|TRBV11-2|TRBD1|TRBJ2-1
CASSSFRTGDRDEQFF
TGTGCCAGCAGCTCATTCCGTACAGGGGATCGGGATGAGCAGTTCTTC
>.|17|TRBV10-3|TRBD2|TRBJ2-3
CAISDGGLADSTDTQYF
TGTGCCATCAGTGATGGGGGACTAGCGGATAGCACAGATACGCAGTATTTT
>.|13|TRBV9|TRBD1|TRBJ1-1
CASSVGQGGEAFF
TGTGCCAGCAGCGTAGGACAGGGGGGTGAAGCTTTCTTT
>.|12|TRBV2|.|TRBJ1-1
CASSENRELAFF
TGTGCCAGCAGTGAGAACAGGGAATTAGCTTTCTTT
>.|16|TRBV7-3|TRBD1|TRBJ2-1
CASSIPGTVSYNEQFF
TGTGCCAGCAGCATCCCTGGGACAGTCTCCTACAATGAGCAGTTCTTC
>.|13|TRBV30|.|TRBJ1-3
CAWRGGGGNTIYF
TGTGCCTGGAGAGGCGGGGGTGGAAACACCATATATTTT
>.|17|TRBV5-1|TRBD1|TRBJ1-1
CASSLDARGDRNTEAFF
TGCGCCAGCAGCTTGGATGCCAGGGGGGACCGGAACACTGAAGCTTTCTTT
>.|14|TRBV18|.|TRBJ2-7
CASSPANGRSEQYF
TGTGCCAGCTCACCCGCAAACGGGAGAAGCGAGCAGTACTTC
>.|14|TRBV29-1|.|TRBJ2-7
CSVESRVDSYEQYF
TGCAGCGTTGAAAGCAGGGTCGACTCCTACGAGCAGTACTTC
>.|14|TRBV13|.|TRBJ1-2
CASSLQGNNYGYTF
TGTGCCAGCAGCTTACAGGGAAATAACTATGGCTACACCTTC
>.|13|TRBV2|.|TRBJ1-5
CASSWAANQPQHF
TGTGCCAGCAGTTGGGCAGCCAATCAGCCCCAGCATTTT
>.|13|TRBV27|.|TRBJ2-1
CASSSDYLNEQFF
TGTGCCAGCAGTTCTGACTACCTCAATGAGCAGTTCTTC
>.|14|TRBV29-1|TRBD2|TRBJ2-3
CSVLASGGHWTQYF
TGCAGCGTCCTCGCCAGCGGGGGGCATTGGACGCAGTATTTT
>.|13|TRBV6-5|.|TRBJ1-2
CASTGGNGYGYTF
TGTGCCAGCACCGGAGGTAACGGCTATGGCTACACCTTC
>.|16|TRBV18|.|TRBJ1-2
CASSLGFGRGNYGYTF
TGTGCCAGCTCTCTTGGATTTGGACGGGGAAACTATGGCTACACCTTC
>.|16|TRBV14|.|TRBJ2-1
CASSPVSGYVDNEQFF
TGTGCCAGCAGCCCCGTATCGGGGTATGTTGACAATGAGCAGTTCTTC
>few|15|TRBV5-1|TRBD2|TRBJ2-2
CASSWSGGATGELFF
TGCGCCAGCAGCTGGAGCGGGGGGGCGACCGGGGAGCTGTTTTTT
>.|15|TRBV7-9|.|TRBJ2-2
CASIRGDANTGELFF
TGTGCCAGCATACGAGGCGACGCGAACACCGGGGAGCTGTTTTTT
>once|16|TRBV6-2/TRBV6-3|.|TRBJ2-2
CASSPWGDPNAGELFF
TGTGCCAGCAGCCCTTGGGGGGACCCGAACGCCGGGGAGCTGTTTTTT
>.|18|TRBV5-1|TRBD2|TRBJ2-1
CASSLRAQAGVGYNEQFF
TGCGCCAGCAGCTTGAGGGCCCAGGCGGGAGTGGGCTACAATGAGCAGTTCTTC
>.|14|TRBV5-1|TRBD1|TRBJ1-2
CASSRDSTNYGYTF
TGCGCCAGCAGCCGGGACAGCACTAACTATGGCTACACCTTC
>.|13|TRBV27|.|TRBJ1-2
CASSTTDLRGYTF
TGTGCCAGCAGTACGACAGATCTCCGGGGCTACACCTTC
>.|15|TRBV5-4|.|TRBJ1-1
CASSSGRWGRTEAFF
TGTGCCAGCAGCTCTGGGAGGTGGGGACGGACTGAAGCTTTCTTT
>.|17|TRBV11-2|TRBD2|TRBJ2-5
CASSLPSSGGAIKTQYF
TGTGCCAGCAGCTTACCATCTAGCGGGGGGGCCATTAAGACCCAGTACTTC
>.|11|TRBV7-8|.|TRBJ1-1
CASQELTEAFF
TGTGCCAGCCAGGAACTCACTGAAGCTTTCTTT
>.|14|TRBV5-1|.|TRBJ1-1
CASTDGGLNTEAFF
TGCGCCAGCACGGACGGGGGTTTAAACACTGAAGCTTTCTTT
>.|15|TRBV4-2|.|TRBJ1-6
CASSQGRTKNSPLHF
TGTGCCAGCAGCCAAGGGAGGACGAAGAATTCACCCCTCCACTTT
>.|13|TRBV6-5|.|TRBJ1-2
CASRGKTNYGYTF
TGTGCCAGCCGCGGCAAAACGAACTATGGCTACACCTTC
>.|16|TRBV2|.|TRBJ2-1
CASSEETRLPNKGQFF
TGTGCCAGCAGTGAAGAAACTAGATTACCCAATAAAGGGCAGTTCTTC
>.|16|TRBV2|TRBD1|TRBJ2-7
CASRGLRDSLSYEQYF
TGTGCCAGCAGGGGTCTCCGGGACAGTCTCTCCTACGAGCAGTACTTC
>.|10|TRBV30|.|TRBJ2-5
CAWSRETQYF
TGTGCCTGGAGTCGAGAGACCCAGTACTTC
>.|12|TRBV2|.|TRBJ1-5
CASDTGNQPQHF
TGTGCCAGCGACACAGGGAATCAGCCCCAGCATTTT
>.|16|TRBV3-1/TRBV3-2|TRBD2|TRBJ2-2
CASSQGEREITGELFF
TGTGCCAGCAGCCAAGGGGAGCGGGAAATAACCGGGGAGCTGTTTTTT
>.|15|TRBV3-1/TRBV3-2|TRBD1|TRBJ1-6
CASSQEAGGYSPLHF
TGTGCCAGCAGCCAAGAAGCAGGGGGCTATTCACCCCTCCACTTT
>.|16|TRBV13|TRBD2|TRBJ2-1
CASSSTSGGSYNEQFF
TGTGCCAGCAGCTCAACTAGCGGGGGCTCCTACAATGAGCAGTTCTTC
>.|17|TRBV7-9|.|TRBJ1-1
CASSPPPQGGVNTEAFF
TGTGCCAGCAGCCCACCCCCGCAGGGCGGGGTGAACACTGAAGCTTTCTTT